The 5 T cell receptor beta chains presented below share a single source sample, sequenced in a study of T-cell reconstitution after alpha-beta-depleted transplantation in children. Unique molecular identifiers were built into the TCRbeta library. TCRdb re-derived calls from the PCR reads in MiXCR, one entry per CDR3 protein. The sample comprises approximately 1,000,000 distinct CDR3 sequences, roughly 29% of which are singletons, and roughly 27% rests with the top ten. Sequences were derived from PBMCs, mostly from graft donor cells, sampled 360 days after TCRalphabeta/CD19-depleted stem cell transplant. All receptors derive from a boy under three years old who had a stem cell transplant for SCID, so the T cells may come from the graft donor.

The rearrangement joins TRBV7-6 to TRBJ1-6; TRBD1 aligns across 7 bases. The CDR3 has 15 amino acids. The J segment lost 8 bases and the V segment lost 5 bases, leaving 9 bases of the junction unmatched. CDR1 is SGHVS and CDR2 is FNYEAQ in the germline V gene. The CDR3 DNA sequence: TGTGCCAGCAGCCCTCGAGGGGGCCTCGATTCACCCCTCCACTTT. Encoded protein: CASSPRGGLDSPLHF.

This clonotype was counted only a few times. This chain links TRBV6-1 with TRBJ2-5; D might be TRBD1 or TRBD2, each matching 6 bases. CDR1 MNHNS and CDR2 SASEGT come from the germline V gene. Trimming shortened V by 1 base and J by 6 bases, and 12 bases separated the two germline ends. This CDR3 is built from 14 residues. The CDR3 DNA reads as TGTGCCAGCAGTGAAGGAATAGGGGGGCAGACCCAGTACTTC. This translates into CASSEGIGGQTQYF.

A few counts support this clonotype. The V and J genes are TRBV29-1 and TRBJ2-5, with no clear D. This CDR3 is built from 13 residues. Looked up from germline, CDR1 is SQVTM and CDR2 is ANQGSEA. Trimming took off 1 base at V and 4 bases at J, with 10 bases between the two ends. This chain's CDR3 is CSVEGGRGETQYF. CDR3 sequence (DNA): TGCAGCGTTGAAGGGGGAAGAGGAGAGACCCAGTACTTC.

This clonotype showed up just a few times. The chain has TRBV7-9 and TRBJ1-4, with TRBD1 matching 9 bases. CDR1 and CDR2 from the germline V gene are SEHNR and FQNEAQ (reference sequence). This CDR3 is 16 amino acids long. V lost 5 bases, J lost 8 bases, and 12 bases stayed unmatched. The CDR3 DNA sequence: TGTGCCAGCAGCCCTAACTCCGGGACAGGGAACGAAAAACTGTTTTTT. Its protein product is CASSPNSGTGNEKLFF.

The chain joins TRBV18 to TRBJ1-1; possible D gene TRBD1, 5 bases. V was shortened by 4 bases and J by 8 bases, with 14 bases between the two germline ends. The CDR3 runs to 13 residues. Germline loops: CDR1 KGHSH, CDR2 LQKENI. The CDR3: CASSLSSGTEAFF. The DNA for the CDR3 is TGTGCCAGCTCACTCTCTTCAGGGACCGAAGCTTTCTTT.